The present T cell receptor (beta chain) was sequenced within a study of human T cells and chemical hapten exposure. Broader study findings: It was expanded TCRs that formed significantly more large CDR3 similarity clusters than controls did.

TCRdb recomputed calls from the RACE reads with MiXCR, one row per CDR3 protein. The table has more than 300,000 distinct CDR3 sequences, 4.5% to 5.5% seen once. Germline V gene data show CDR1 as LNHDA and CDR2 as SQIVND (reference sequence). The CDR3 covers 16 residues. V shed 5 bases, J shed 6 bases, and the junction held 16 bases outside the gene matches. Indicated time point: pre-sensitization, week 0. Treatment indicated: therapeutic diphenylcyclopropenone sensitization with weekly scalp DPC. Each donor was an alopecia patient between 18 and 70 years of age who qualified for DPC. Regarding this clonotype: What it binds is unknown.

The sequence derives from a woman aged 50 to 65 with alopecia areata. Some clones in this sample may be carry-over from other donors' samples. This rearrangement joins TRBV19 to TRBJ2-7, with TRBD1 matching over 7 bases. Sequencing was performed on whole blood, taken in connection with sensitization to the hapten diphenylcyclopropenone (DPC). CDR3 protein: CASSARTGGALSEQYF. CDR3 nucleotide sequence: TGTGCCAGTAGTGCCCGGACAGGCGGCGCACTGAGCGAGCAGTACTTC.